This passage covers 32 T cell receptor beta chains from one sample sequenced in a study of liver allograft versus peripheral blood T cells. On the study more broadly: Comparing T cell receptor repertoires in transplanted livers with those in recipients' peripheral blood was part of the design.

TCRdb used MiXCR to reprocess the reads, holding one entry per CDR3 protein. The sample shows 14,000 or so distinct CDR3 sequences, roughly 22% of them seen only once. The source of these receptors is a human patient who had a liver transplant. Some T cells may be provided by the graft donor.

This clonotype came up a few times. The rearrangement uses TRBV19 and TRBJ2-1, with 8 bases that match TRBD1. The CDR3 is 13 amino acids. The ends lost 6 bases at V and 9 bases at J; junction bases unmatched: 7. The germline CDR1 and CDR2 sequences are LNHDA and SQIVND (reference sequence). For the CDR3, the DNA is TGTGCCAGTAGCCCGACAGGGGTAGGTGAGCAGTTCTTC. This gives the protein CASSPTGVGEQFF.

This clonotype appeared a few times. The rearrangement joins TRBV19 to TRBJ2-7; 9 nucleotides line up with TRBD1. Trimming cost V 6 bases and J 1 base; bases outside gene matches: 10. Germline CDR1 reads LNHDA; CDR2 reads SQIVND (reference sequence). This CDR3 has 16 residues. CDR3 DNA sequence: TGTGCCAGTAGGGAACAGGGGGCAGTGGGATCCTACGAGCAGTACTTC. Translating it yields CASREQGAVGSYEQYF. Complete variable domain (other parts from reference TRBV19 and TRBJ2-7): DGGITQSPKYLFRKEGQNVTLSCEQNLNHDAMYWYRQDPGQGLRLIYYSQIVNDFQKGDIAEGYSVSREKKESFPLTVTSAQKNPTAFYLCASREQGAVGSYEQYFGPGTRLTVT.

This chain uses TRBV7-2 with TRBJ2-7; D remains ambiguous. Germline V gene sequence: CDR1 SGHTA, CDR2 FQGNSA. The CDR3 is made up of 12 amino acids. V was cut by 0 bases and J by 3 bases, with 3 bases left in between. CDR3 region: CASSLAHYEQYF. The CDR3 nucleotides read TGTGCCAGCAGCTTAGCACACTACGAGCAGTACTTC. The full variable domain, completed using reference TRBV7-2 and TRBJ2-7, is GAGVSQSPSNKVTEKGKDVELRCDPISGHTALYWYRQSLGQGLEFLIYFQGNSAPDKSGLPSDRFSAERTGGSVSTLTIQRTQQEDSAVYLCASSLAHYEQYFGPGTRLTVT.

A word on this clonotype: A read error is possible here, since a much larger clone lies one base away. The genes are TRBV6-5 and TRBJ2-7; 9 bases are a match to TRBD1. The V gene's germline CDR1 is MNHEY and CDR2 SVGAGI. The length of the CDR3 is 16 residues. DNA of the CDR3: TGTGCCGGCAGTTACTCGGGGACAGGGAATTCCTACGAGCAGTACTTC. Translated, it gives CAGSYSGTGNSYEQYF.

The rearrangement links TRBV6-2 or TRBV6-3 to TRBJ1-5; D may be TRBD1 (6 bases). Germline V gives CDR1 MNHEY, CDR2 SVGEGT. Deletions cut 1 base from V and 0 bases from J, with 10 bases between. The length of the CDR3 is 16 residues. CDR3 residues: CASSYWGRGSNQPQHF. CDR3 coding DNA: TGTGCCAGCAGTTACTGGGGGCGCGGTAGCAATCAGCCCCAGCATTTT.

This clonotype showed up just a few times. The chain links TRBV12-3 or TRBV12-4 to TRBJ1-3; 9 bases line up with TRBD1. Trimming at V came to 7 bases and at J to 5 bases, leaving 3 bases not matched to a gene. CDR3 length equals 13 residues. CDR3 sequence reads: CASTGQGRNTIYF. The CDR3 DNA is TGTGCCAGCACCGGACAGGGGCGAAACACCATATATTTT.

This clonotype was observed at least ten times. J is TRBJ1-1 and V is TRBV7-9; no firm D call. The CDR3 extends over 14 amino acids. Per the germline V gene, CDR1 is SEHNR and CDR2 is FQNEAQ (reference sequence). Between the trimmed V and J ends, which lost 0 bases and 1 base, there was a span of 6 bases. The DNA of the CDR3 is TGTGCCAGCAGCTTAGCGGGGTCGAACACTGAAGCTTTCTTT. Amino acids: CASSLAGSNTEAFF.

V usage is TRBV6-5 and J usage is TRBJ1-1, with 8 positions matching TRBD1. Unmatched junction bases numbered 12, after V lost 5 bases and J lost 10 bases. The CDR3 extends over 14 amino acids. CDR1 is MNHEY, CDR2 SVGAGI, per germline. CDR3 DNA sequence: TGTGCCAGCAGTCTCGACAGGGGTGCATTCGGAGCTTTCTTT. Protein sequence: CASSLDRGAFGAFF.

Worth noting for this clonotype: A much larger clone differs by one base, so this may be a read error. The CDR3 ends on some other residue instead of the conserved phenylalanine or tryptophan, so this is likely a read error. The chain is built from TRBV6-1 and TRBJ1-4; TRBD1 aligns across 7 bases. Germline CDR1 reads MNHNS; CDR2 reads SASEGT. Trimming at V came to 2 bases and at J to 7 bases, leaving 10 bases not matched to a gene. This CDR3 contains 16 residues. CDR3 DNA: TGTGCCAGCAGTGAATGGAAGGGGGCCCATACTGAAAAACTGTTTTCT. Encoded protein: CASSEWKGAHTEKLFS.

This clonotype was detected only a few times. This chain connects TRBV20-1 to TRBJ1-5, with D possibly matching TRBD1 (6 bases). The CDR3 length is 15 residues. Trimming took off 3 bases at V and 3 bases at J, with 15 bases between the two ends. Germline CDR1 and CDR2: DFQATT and SNEGSKA (reference sequence). The CDR3 sequence: CSARRGAANNQPQHF. The CDR3 nucleotides are TGCAGTGCTAGGAGGGGGGCAGCCAACAATCAGCCCCAGCATTTT.

By share of the sample, this clonotype is medium-sized. This rearrangement joins TRBV15 to TRBJ1-1; D is undetermined. Germline values: CDR1 LNHNV, CDR2 YYDKDF (reference sequence). The CDR3 is made up of 12 amino acids. V shed 0 bases and J shed 8 bases, with 7 bases lying between them. CDR3 loop: CATSRDAGEAFF. The DNA of the CDR3 is TGTGCCACCAGCAGAGATGCGGGGGAAGCTTTCTTT.

The J gene is TRBJ2-6, the V gene TRBV7-9, with a possible D match to TRBD1 (5 bases). Germline CDR1 and CDR2: SEHNR and FQNEAQ (reference sequence). CDR3 size: 16 residues. V shed 7 bases and J shed 2 bases, with 15 bases lying between them. The chain's CDR3 is CASTADSIAGANVLTF. In DNA form, the CDR3 reads TGTGCCAGCACCGCCGACAGTATCGCTGGGGCCAACGTCCTGACTTTC.

This clonotype has at least ten counts. The V gene is TRBV7-2, the J gene TRBJ1-2, with D possibly TRBD1 on 5 matching bases. The CDR3 length is 14 residues. Germline V gene lookup returns CDR1 SGHTA and CDR2 FQGNSA. Trimming removed 5 bases at V and 3 bases at J, with 13 bases between. The CDR3 spells CASSVGGSDYGYTF. For the CDR3, the DNA is TGTGCCAGCAGCGTGGGGGGGTCGGACTATGGCTACACCTTC. Together with reference TRBV7-2 and TRBJ1-2, the CDR3 gives the full variable domain: GAGVSQSPSNKVTEKGKDVELRCDPISGHTALYWYRQSLGQGLEFLIYFQGNSAPDKSGLPSDRFSAERTGGSVSTLTIQRTQQEDSAVYLCASSVGGSDYGYTFGSGTRLTVV.

The chain uses TRBV12-3 or TRBV12-4 and TRBJ1-1; perhaps TRBD1 as D (5 bases). The CDR3 extends over 13 amino acids. CDR3 DNA sequence: TGTGCTAGTTCCAGGGAGGTGAACACTGAAGCTTTCTTT. Translated, it gives CASSREVNTEAFF.

In this sample, this clonotype is medium-sized. The chain couples TRBV19 to TRBJ1-5; D uncertain. CDR1 is LNHDA, CDR2 SQIVND, per germline (reference sequence). CDR3 length: 13 residues. The V and J ends lost 3 bases and 6 bases respectively, with 9 bases between them. This chain's CDR3 is CASSIDGVQPQHF. The DNA of the CDR3 is TGTGCCAGTAGTATCGACGGGGTTCAGCCCCAGCATTTT.

This clonotype was picked up a small number of times. The V and J genes are TRBV19 and TRBJ1-5; D is ambiguous. The V and J ends lost 7 bases and 5 bases respectively, with 12 bases between them. Germline CDR1 LNHDA, CDR2 SQIVND (reference sequence). The CDR3 length is 13 residues. In DNA form, the CDR3 reads TGTGCCAGTACTCTAGGTCTACATCAGCCCCAGCATTTT. This sequence encodes CASTLGLHQPQHF.

The rearrangement links TRBV6-6 to TRBJ2-5; a weak D match, TRBD1 (6 bases). Germline CDR1 MNHNY, CDR2 SVGAGI (reference sequence). The CDR3 length is 14 residues. Trimming removed 2 bases at V and 4 bases at J, with 11 bases between. The CDR3 protein is CASSYLTGRETQYF. The CDR3 DNA reads TGTGCCAGCAGTTACCTGACAGGTCGAGAGACCCAGTACTTC.

This clonotype is termed medium-sized. V is TRBV5-4 and J is TRBJ1-1; a possible D gene is TRBD1 (6 bases). The V gene lost 4 bases and the J gene lost 1 base, with 17 bases spanning the gap. Germline values: CDR1 SGHNT, CDR2 YYREEE (reference sequence). This CDR3 has 16 residues. For the CDR3, the DNA is TGTGCCAGCAGCGCAGGTGGGGGCGGAGGGAACACTGAAGCTTTCTTT. Protein sequence: CASSAGGGGGNTEAFF.

This clonotype was counted ten times or more. V usage is TRBV6-2 or TRBV6-3 and J usage is TRBJ2-7, with TRBD1 matching 9 bases. J gave up 2 bases and V 1 base, and 3 bases lay outside the gene matches. The CDR3 runs 15 residues. Germline V gives CDR1 MNHEY, CDR2 SVGEGT. CDR3 bases: TGTGCCAGCAGTTACTGGGGACAGGGCACCTACGAGCAGTACTTC. This sequence encodes CASSYWGQGTYEQYF.

This clonotype is medium-sized (0.01 to 0.1%) in the sample. This chain joins TRBV18 and TRBJ2-7; no clear D gene. The ends were cut back, 3 bases at V and 0 bases at J, with 6 bases in the middle. Germline CDR1 and CDR2: KGHSH and LQKENI. The CDR3 length is 13 residues. CDR3 protein: CASSPLSSYEQYF. The CDR3 nucleotides read TGTGCCAGCTCACCCCTAAGCTCCTACGAGCAGTACTTC.

For the CDR3, the DNA is TGTGCCAGCAGCGGTAGAGACAGGCAAGCTTTCTTT. Protein product: CASSGRDRQAFF. J is TRBJ1-1 and V is TRBV5-4; perhaps TRBD1 as D (6 bases). The CDR3 spans 12 residues. Germline values: CDR1 SGHNT, CDR2 YYREEE (reference sequence). Deletions cut 4 bases from V and 9 bases from J, with 13 bases between. Using reference TRBV5-4 and TRBJ1-1 for the parts outside the CDR3, the full variable domain is ETGVTQSPTHLIKTRGQQVTLRCSSQSGHNTVSWYQQALGQGPQFIFQYYREEENGRGNFPPRFSGLQFPNYSSELNVNALELDDSALYLCASSGRDRQAFFGQGTRLTVV.

This clonotype is categorized as medium-sized. The V and J genes are TRBV5-6 and TRBJ1-2; D ambiguous. The CDR3 is made up of 13 amino acids. Germline V CDR1 and CDR2: SGHDT, YYEEEE. Trimming cost V 6 bases and J 5 bases, with 14 bases left between them. The CDR3 DNA is TGTGCCAGCACCTATCGGGGATCTTATGGCTACACCTTC. It codes for CASTYRGSYGYTF.

The CDR3 protein is CASSPGVNEKLFF. CDR3 sequence (DNA): TGTGCCAGCAGCCCAGGGGTTAATGAAAAACTGTTTTTT. The chain combines TRBV9 with TRBJ1-4; a weak D match, TRBD1 (6 bases). Trimming took 4 bases from V and 4 from J, leaving 8 bases between them. Germline lookup yields CDR1 SGDLS and CDR2 YYNGEE. The CDR3 sequence is 13 residues long.

This clonotype is deemed medium-sized. V usage is TRBV6-2 or TRBV6-3 and J usage is TRBJ1-1; a weak D match, TRBD1 (6 bases). This CDR3 region has 14 residues. Germline lookup yields CDR1 MNHEY and CDR2 SVGEGT. Trimming removed 6 bases from V and 0 bases from J, with 11 bases in between. CDR3 amino acids: CASRPRGLNTEAFF. In DNA form, the CDR3 reads TGTGCCAGCAGGCCCAGGGGTCTGAACACTGAAGCTTTCTTT.

This clonotype was seen just once. This may arise from a read error, as a much more abundant clone is one base away. The chain couples TRBV7-9 to TRBJ1-1, with D possibly TRBD1 on 6 matching bases. This CDR3 spans 14 amino acids. Trimming took 4 bases from V and 0 from J, leaving 9 bases between them. Germline lookup yields CDR1 SEHNR and CDR2 FQNEAQ (reference sequence). CDR3 nucleotide sequence: TGTGCCAGCAGCTCAACAGGGTTGAACACTGAAGCTTTCTTT. It codes for CASSSTGLNTEAFF.

By share of the sample, this clonotype is medium-sized. The V call is TRBV19, the J call TRBJ1-1; the D is unclear. V dropped 0 bases and J dropped 8 bases, with 10 bases sitting between them. The CDR3 has 13 amino acids. Looked up from germline, CDR1 is LNHDA and CDR2 is SQIVND (reference sequence). This CDR3 is CASSIDLGKEAFF. CDR3 bases: TGTGCCAGTAGTATAGATCTCGGGAAGGAAGCTTTCTTT.

The chain recombines TRBV7-2 with TRBJ1-5; a weak D match, TRBD1 (6 bases). V was trimmed by 4 bases and J by 6 bases, leaving 13 bases between them. Germline V gene sequence: CDR1 SGHTA, CDR2 FQGNSA. CDR3 size: 14 residues. CDR3 sequence reads: CASSSQGLPQPQHF. The CDR3 DNA follows: TGTGCCAGCAGCTCCCAGGGGTTGCCTCAGCCCCAGCATTTT.

Many counts were recorded for this clonotype. J is TRBJ1-2 and V is TRBV7-2; 7 bases are a match to TRBD1. Germline lookup yields CDR1 SGHTA and CDR2 FQGNSA. The CDR3 is 15 amino acids. V dropped 3 bases and J dropped 4; count of bases not matched to a gene: 8. In DNA, the CDR3 is TGTGCCAGCAGCTTTACCTACCGGGACAGCTATGGCTACACCTTC. Residues: CASSFTYRDSYGYTF.

V and J are TRBV20-1 and TRBJ2-5; the D gene is possibly TRBD1 (6 bases). V was pared by 4 bases and J by 2 bases, with 14 bases between. The CDR3 spans 14 residues. The germline V gene encodes CDR1 DFQATT and CDR2 SNEGSKA (reference sequence). CDR3 nucleotides: TGCAGTGCTATTAGCCCCGGACAGCAAGAGACCCAGTACTTC. Translated: CSAISPGQQETQYF.

This clonotype is judged medium-sized. The V and J genes are TRBV7-2 and TRBJ1-1, with D possibly TRBD1 on 6 matching bases. The CDR3 covers 15 residues. The germline V and J ends were trimmed by 4 bases and 1 base, with 13 bases remaining between them. Germline V lookup: CDR1 SGHTA, CDR2 FQGNSA. Written as DNA, the CDR3 is TGTGCCAGCAGCTCGGTACAGGGCCCGAACACTGAAGCTTTCTTT. Its protein product is CASSSVQGPNTEAFF.

This chain connects TRBV18 to TRBJ2-5; 10 nucleotides align to TRBD2. CDR3 size: 18 residues. J was trimmed by 4 bases and V by 5 bases; bases with no gene match: 16. Germline assignment: CDR1 KGHSH and CDR2 LQKENI. CDR3 sequence reads: CASSSQPPLAGEGETQYF. The CDR3 DNA is TGTGCCAGCTCATCTCAGCCCCCTCTAGCGGGGGAGGGAGAGACCCAGTACTTC.

This clonotype has ten or more counts. This chain links TRBV19 with TRBJ1-2, with no clear D. The germline gives CDR1 LNHDA, CDR2 SQIVND (reference sequence). The CDR3 consists of 13 residues. With 5 bases removed from V and 3 bases from J, the gap between germline ends came to 10 bases. Here the CDR3 DNA reads TGTGCCAGTAGTCACAAGAGGGACTATGGCTACACCTTC. It is translated as CASSHKRDYGYTF.